This TCR beta chain emerged from a study of CD8 T cells in Susac syndrome. TCR beta sequencing covered blood CD8+ and CD4+ T cells. Notes on the study in general: There was no clonal expansion in the CD4+ T cell repertoires of Susac syndrome.

With respect to this clonotype: Antigen specificity is unknown.

It was with random hexamers that roughly 0.45 to 1 ug RNA was reverse transcribed. TCRdb re-derived calls from the immunoSEQ multiplex PCR reads in MiXCR, one entry per CDR3 protein. The repertoire includes over 150,000 distinct CDR3 sequences, 90% to 95% of them detected once, and 0.085% to 0.1% sits in the top ten. This clonotype was obtained from a human donor with Susac syndrome. The sequencing input was CD4+ T cells from PBMCs.

The CDR3 sequence is CASSVEGQGHNEQFF. The CDR3 coding sequence is TGTGCCAGCAGCGTAGAGGGACAGGGGCACAATGAGCAGTTCTTC. The chain couples TRBV9 to TRBJ2-1; 10 bases agree with TRBD1. CDR1 and CDR2 from the germline V gene are SGDLS and YYNGEE. The CDR3 contains 15 residues. Unmatched junction bases numbered 2, after V lost 0 bases and J lost 5 bases.